This section outlines one TCR beta chain sequence together with its context. This entry is derived from a study of blood T cell repertoires in COVID-19. Looking at the study overall: Donors in the United States, Italy and Spain gave samples during acute or convalescent COVID-19. T cells, B-cell-depleted T cells, or PBMCs provided the cDNA or gDNA that served as material.

In the authors' workflow: Estimated nucleated cell counts came from reference gene primer amplification. TCRdb keeps only in-frame clones here, not all; method: immunoSEQ multiplex PCR. V and J calls plus clone size are reproduced from that table; the DNA served to infer D and trimming. Here the sample spans roughly 280,000 clones, roughly 90% being singletons. Trimming removed 6 bases from V and 1 base from J; junction bases left unmatched: 8. Per germline, CDR1 SGHTA and CDR2 FQGNSA. The CDR3 consists of 16 residues. This TCR derives from a man under 40 with active or convalescent COVID-19. The specimen sequenced was peripheral blood. The chain has TRBV7-2 and TRBJ2-3; TRBD1 matches at 9 bases. The CDR3 sequence is CASRLPGQGRTDTQYF. In DNA, the CDR3 is TGTGCCAGCAGGCTACCGGGACAGGGCCGCACAGATACGCAGTATTTT.